The present entry profiles one T cell receptor (beta chain) with its context. These data come from a study of blood T cell repertoires in COVID-19. The CDR3 runs 14 residues. Trimming cost V 5 bases and J 7 bases, with 12 bases left between them. The germline CDR1 and CDR2 sequences are SEHNR and FQNEAQ (reference sequence). TCRdb's copy holds only in-frame clones and misses some; the assay was immunoSEQ multiplex PCR. Of approximately 170,000 clones listed, 70% to 90% are singletons. The sequenced sample was peripheral blood. The TCR comes from a young man with acute or convalescent COVID-19. V gene TRBV7-9 combines with J gene TRBJ1-6; tentative D call: TRBD1 (6 bases). This CDR3 is CASSQDSVNSPLHF. The CDR3, as DNA: TGTGCCAGCAGCCAGGACAGCGTGAATTCACCCCTCCACTTT.